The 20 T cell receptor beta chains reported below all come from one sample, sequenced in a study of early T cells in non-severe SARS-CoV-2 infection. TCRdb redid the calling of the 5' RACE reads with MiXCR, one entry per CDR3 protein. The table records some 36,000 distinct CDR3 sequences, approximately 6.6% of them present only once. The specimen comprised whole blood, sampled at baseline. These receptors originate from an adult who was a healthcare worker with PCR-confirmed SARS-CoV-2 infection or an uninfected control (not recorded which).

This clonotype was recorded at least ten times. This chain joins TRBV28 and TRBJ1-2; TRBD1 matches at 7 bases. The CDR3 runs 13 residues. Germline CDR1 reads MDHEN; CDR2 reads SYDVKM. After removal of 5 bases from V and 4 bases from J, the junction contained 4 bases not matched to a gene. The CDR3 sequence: CASSPDRVYGYTF. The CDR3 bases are TGTGCCAGCAGTCCTGACAGGGTCTATGGCTACACCTTC.

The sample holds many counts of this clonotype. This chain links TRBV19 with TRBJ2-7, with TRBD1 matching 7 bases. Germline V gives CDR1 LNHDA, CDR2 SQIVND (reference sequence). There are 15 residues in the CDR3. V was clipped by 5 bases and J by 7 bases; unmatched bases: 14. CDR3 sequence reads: CASSPRTGSASEQYF. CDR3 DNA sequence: TGTGCCAGTAGTCCCCGGACAGGTTCGGCGTCTGAGCAGTACTTC.

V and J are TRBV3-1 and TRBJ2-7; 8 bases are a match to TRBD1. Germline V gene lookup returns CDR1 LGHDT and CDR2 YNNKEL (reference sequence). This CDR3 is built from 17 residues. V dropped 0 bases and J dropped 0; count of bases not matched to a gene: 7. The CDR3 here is CASSQESNRGFSYEQYF. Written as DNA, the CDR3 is TGTGCCAGCAGCCAAGAAAGCAACAGGGGGTTCTCCTACGAGCAGTACTTC.

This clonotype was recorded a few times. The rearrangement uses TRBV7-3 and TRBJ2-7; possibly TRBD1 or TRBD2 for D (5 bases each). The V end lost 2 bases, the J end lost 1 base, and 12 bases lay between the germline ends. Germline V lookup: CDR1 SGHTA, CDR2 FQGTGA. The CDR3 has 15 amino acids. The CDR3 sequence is CASSLAPGSSYEQYF. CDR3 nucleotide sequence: TGTGCCAGCAGCTTAGCTCCAGGGAGTTCCTACGAGCAGTACTTC.

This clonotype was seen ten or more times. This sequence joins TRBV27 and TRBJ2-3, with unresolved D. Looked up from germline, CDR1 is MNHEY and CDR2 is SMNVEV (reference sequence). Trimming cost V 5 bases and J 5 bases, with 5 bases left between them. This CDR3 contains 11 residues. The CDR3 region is CASSRQDTQYF. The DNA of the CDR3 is TGTGCCAGCAGTAGACAAGATACGCAGTATTTT.

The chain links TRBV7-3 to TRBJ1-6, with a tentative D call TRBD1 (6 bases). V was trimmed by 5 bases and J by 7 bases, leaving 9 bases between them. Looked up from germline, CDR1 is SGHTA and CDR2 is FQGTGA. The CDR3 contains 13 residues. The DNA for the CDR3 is TGTGCCAGCAGCCCGGACAGAAATTCACCCCTCCACTTT. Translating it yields CASSPDRNSPLHF.

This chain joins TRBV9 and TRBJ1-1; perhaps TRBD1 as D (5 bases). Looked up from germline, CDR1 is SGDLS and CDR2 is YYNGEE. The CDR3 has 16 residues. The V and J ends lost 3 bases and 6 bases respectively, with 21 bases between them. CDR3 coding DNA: TGTGCCAGCAGCGCGACACACAGGAAAGCCTCTGCTGAAGCTTTCTTT. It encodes CASSATHRKASAEAFF.

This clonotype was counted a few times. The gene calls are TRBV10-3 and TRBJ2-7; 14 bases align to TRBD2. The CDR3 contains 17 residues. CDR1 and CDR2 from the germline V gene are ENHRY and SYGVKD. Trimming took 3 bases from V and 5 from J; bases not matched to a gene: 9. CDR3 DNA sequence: TGTGCCATCAGTGACCACGCAGGGACTAGCGGGAGAGACGAGCAGTACTTC. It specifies CAISDHAGTSGRDEQYF.

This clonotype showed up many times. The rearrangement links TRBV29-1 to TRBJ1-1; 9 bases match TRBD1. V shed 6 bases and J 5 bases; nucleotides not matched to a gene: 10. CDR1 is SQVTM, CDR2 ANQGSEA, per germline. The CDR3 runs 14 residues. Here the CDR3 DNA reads TGCAGCGTCGCTCGCGGACAGGGGAGGACTGAAGCTTTCTTT. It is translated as CSVARGQGRTEAFF.

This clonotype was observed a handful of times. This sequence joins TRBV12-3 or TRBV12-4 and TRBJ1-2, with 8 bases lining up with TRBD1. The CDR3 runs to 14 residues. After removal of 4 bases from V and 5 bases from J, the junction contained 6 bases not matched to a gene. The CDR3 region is CASSSQGAVYGYTF. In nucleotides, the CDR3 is TGTGCCAGCAGTTCCCAGGGGGCGGTTTATGGCTACACCTTC.

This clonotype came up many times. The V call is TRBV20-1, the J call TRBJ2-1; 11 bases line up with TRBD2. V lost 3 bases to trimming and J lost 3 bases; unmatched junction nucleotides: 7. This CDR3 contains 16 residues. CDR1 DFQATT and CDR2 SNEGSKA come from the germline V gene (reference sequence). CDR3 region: CSARTLAGGLYNEQFF. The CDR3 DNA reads TGCAGTGCTAGGACCTTAGCGGGAGGGCTCTACAATGAGCAGTTCTTC.

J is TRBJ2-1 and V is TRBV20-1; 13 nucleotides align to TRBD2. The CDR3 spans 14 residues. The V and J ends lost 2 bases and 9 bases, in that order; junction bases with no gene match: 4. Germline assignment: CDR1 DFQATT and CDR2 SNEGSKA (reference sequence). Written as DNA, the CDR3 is TGCAGTGCTAGAACTAGCGGGAGGGCCTCTGAGCAGTTCTTC. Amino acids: CSARTSGRASEQFF.

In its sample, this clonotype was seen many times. The CDR3 DNA reads TGTGCCAGCAGCCCGGGTGCTAGCGGGAGTCACGGGGAGCTGTTTTTT. It translates to CASSPGASGSHGELFF. The gene calls are TRBV11-2 and TRBJ2-2, with 10 nucleotides matching TRBD2. The germline CDR1 and CDR2 sequences are SGHAT and FQNNGV. Germline trimming cut 5 bases from V and 7 bases from J; bases unmatched to any gene: 10. CDR3 length equals 16 residues.

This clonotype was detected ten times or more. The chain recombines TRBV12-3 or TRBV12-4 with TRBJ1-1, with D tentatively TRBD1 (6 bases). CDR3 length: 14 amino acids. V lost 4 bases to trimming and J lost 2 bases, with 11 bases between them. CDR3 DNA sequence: TGTGCCAGCAGTTGGGGGGGCCGTAACACTGAAGCTTTCTTT. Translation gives CASSWGGRNTEAFF.

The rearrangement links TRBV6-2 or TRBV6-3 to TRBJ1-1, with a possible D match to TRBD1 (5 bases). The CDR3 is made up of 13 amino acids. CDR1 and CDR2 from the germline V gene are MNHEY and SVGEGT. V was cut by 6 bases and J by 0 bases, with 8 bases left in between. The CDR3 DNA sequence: TGTGCCAGCAGGGACACCCTGAACACTGAAGCTTTCTTT. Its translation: CASRDTLNTEAFF.

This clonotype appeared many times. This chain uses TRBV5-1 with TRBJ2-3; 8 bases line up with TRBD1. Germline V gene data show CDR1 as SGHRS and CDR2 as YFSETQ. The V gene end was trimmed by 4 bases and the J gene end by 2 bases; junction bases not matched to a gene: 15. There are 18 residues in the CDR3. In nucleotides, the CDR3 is TGCGCCAGCAGCCTGAGGGGAACAGGGGGGACTGTCACAGATACGCAGTATTTT. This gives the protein CASSLRGTGGTVTDTQYF.

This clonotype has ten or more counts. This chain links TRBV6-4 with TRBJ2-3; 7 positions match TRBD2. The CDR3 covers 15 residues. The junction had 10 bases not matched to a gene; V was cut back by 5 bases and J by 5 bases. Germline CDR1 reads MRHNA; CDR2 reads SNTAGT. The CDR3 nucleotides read TGTGCCAGCAGTCGGGGGGACCGGACTGGAGATACGCAGTATTTT. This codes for CASSRGDRTGDTQYF.

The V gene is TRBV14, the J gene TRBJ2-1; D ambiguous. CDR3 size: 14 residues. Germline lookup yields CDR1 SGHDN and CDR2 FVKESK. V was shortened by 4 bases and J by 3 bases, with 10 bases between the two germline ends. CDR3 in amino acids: CASSPDPNYNEQFF. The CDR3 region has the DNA TGTGCCAGCAGCCCGGACCCCAACTACAATGAGCAGTTCTTC.

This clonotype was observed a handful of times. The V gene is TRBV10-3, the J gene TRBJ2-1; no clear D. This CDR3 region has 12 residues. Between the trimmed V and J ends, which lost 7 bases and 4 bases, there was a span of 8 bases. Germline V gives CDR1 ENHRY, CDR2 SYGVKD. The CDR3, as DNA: TGTGCCATCACGGACGGTTACAATGAGCAGTTCTTC. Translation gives CAITDGYNEQFF.

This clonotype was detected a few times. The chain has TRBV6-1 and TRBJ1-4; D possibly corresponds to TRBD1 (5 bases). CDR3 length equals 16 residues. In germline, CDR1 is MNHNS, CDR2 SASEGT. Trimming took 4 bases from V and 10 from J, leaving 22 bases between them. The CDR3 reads CASSARTADLGGKLFF. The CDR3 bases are TGTGCCAGCAGTGCCCGAACCGCAGACCTTGGGGGAAAACTGTTTTTT.